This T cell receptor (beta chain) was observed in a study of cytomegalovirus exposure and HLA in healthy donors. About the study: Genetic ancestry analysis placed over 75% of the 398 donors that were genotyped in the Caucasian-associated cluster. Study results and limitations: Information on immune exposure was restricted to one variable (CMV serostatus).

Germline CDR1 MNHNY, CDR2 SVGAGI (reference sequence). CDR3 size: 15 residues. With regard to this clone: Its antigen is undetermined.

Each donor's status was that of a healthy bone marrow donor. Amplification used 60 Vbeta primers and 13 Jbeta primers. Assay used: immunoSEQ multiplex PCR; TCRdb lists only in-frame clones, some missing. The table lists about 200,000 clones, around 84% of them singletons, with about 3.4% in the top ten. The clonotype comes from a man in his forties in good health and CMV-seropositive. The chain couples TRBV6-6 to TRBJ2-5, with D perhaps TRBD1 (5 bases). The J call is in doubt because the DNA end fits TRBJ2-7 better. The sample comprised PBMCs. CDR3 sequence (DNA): TGTGCCAGCAGTTATTTGCAGGGCCTGTCCTACGAGCAGTACTTC. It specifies CASSYLQGLSYEQYF.